This is a list of T cell receptor beta chains from one sample in a study of human T cells and chemical hapten exposure. Each CDR3 protein gets one entry after TCRdb re-called the RACE reads with MiXCR. The table lists more than 85,000 distinct CDR3 sequences, under 40% of them singletons. Source: whole blood, taken in connection with sensitization to the hapten diphenylcyclopropenone (DPC). These receptors all come from a man aged 40-49 years with alopecia areata. Some clones in this sample may be carry-over from other donors' samples. CDR3s include the opening cysteine and the closing phenylalanine or tryptophan. The D gene is left open where the match is weak. The size entry is marked missing in some rows and otherwise reads once, few, many or a size class.

V: TRBV7-6; size: NA; D: TRBD2; J: TRBJ2-4; length: 22; DNA: TGTGCCAGCAGCTTAGCCCCCCCGGCTAGCGGGAGACCTCAAAACAGCCAAAACATTCAGTACTTC; CDR3: CASSLAPPASGRPQNSQNIQYF
V: TRBV29-1; size: NA; D: NA; J: TRBJ1-1; length: 16; DNA: TGCAGCGTTGAAACTTGGGCAGGGGATACGAACACTGAAGCTTTCTTT; CDR3: CSVETWAGDTNTEAFF
V: TRBV28; size: NA; D: NA; J: TRBJ2-1; length: 15; DNA: TGTGCCAGCAGTTCTCCCTCGACAGGGAGGGGTGAGCAGTTCTTC; CDR3: CASSSPSTGRGEQFF
V: TRBV28; size: few; D: NA; J: TRBJ2-3; length: 14; DNA: TGTGCCAGCAGTTTATTATTGCGGGCAGATACGCAGTATTTT; CDR3: CASSLLLRADTQYF
V: TRBV9; size: few; D: TRBD2; J: TRBJ2-3; length: 16; DNA: TGTGCCAGCAGCGAGGGACTAGCGGGTCCCACAGATACGCAGTATTTT; CDR3: CASSEGLAGPTDTQYF
V: TRBV29-1; size: NA; D: TRBD1; J: TRBJ2-3; length: 14; DNA: TGCAGCGTTGGCGGGACAGGGGGCCCAGATACGCAGTATTTT; CDR3: CSVGGTGGPDTQYF
V: TRBV30; size: NA; D: NA; J: TRBJ2-4; length: 16; DNA: TGTGCCTGGAGTGTACGACTGGAATTAGCCAAAAACATTCAGTACTTC; CDR3: CAWSVRLELAKNIQYF
V: TRBV7-8; size: NA; D: TRBD2; J: TRBJ2-7; length: 17; DNA: TGTGCCAGCAGCCCCCGACTAGCGGGAGGTCAACCCTACGAGCAGTACTTC; CDR3: CASSPRLAGGQPYEQYF
V: TRBV5-4; size: NA; D: TRBD1; J: TRBJ1-2; length: 14; DNA: TGTGCCAGCAGCTTGACAGGGGGGAACTATGGCTACACCTTC; CDR3: CASSLTGGNYGYTF
V: TRBV6-5; size: NA; D: NA; J: TRBJ2-3; length: 13; DNA: TGTGCCAGCAGTTACCCTAGCACAGATACGCAGTATTTT; CDR3: CASSYPSTDTQYF
V: TRBV6-5; size: NA; D: TRBD1; J: TRBJ1-1; length: 16; DNA: TGTGCCAGCAGTAGAAGACTGACAGGGCTGAACACTGAAGCTTTCTTT; CDR3: CASSRRLTGLNTEAFF
V: TRBV10-3; size: NA; D: NA; J: TRBJ2-3; length: 13; DNA: TGTGCCATCAGTGAGCTAGGGGTGGATACGCAGTATTTT; CDR3: CAISELGVDTQYF
V: TRBV21-1; size: NA; D: NA; J: TRBJ1-2; length: 14; DNA: TGTGCCAGCAGCATCCCCGACAGGGATTATGGCTACACCTTC; CDR3: CASSIPDRDYGYTF
V: TRBV21-1; size: few; D: NA; J: TRBJ2-1; length: 16; DNA: TGTGCCAGCAGCAAGGCACAGGGGAACGTCTACAATGAGCAGTTCTTC; CDR3: CASSKAQGNVYNEQFF
V: TRBV27; size: NA; D: TRBD1; J: TRBJ1-3; length: 15; DNA: TGTGCCAGCAGACCACTCCGGGACAGCGGAAACACCATATATTTT; CDR3: CASRPLRDSGNTIYF
V: TRBV29-1; size: few; D: TRBD1; J: TRBJ2-1; length: 14; DNA: TGCAGCGCCGAAGAGGTGACAGGGACGGATGAGCAGTTCTTC; CDR3: CSAEEVTGTDEQFF